This TCR beta chain comes out of a study of CD8+ T cells in alopecia areata. Regarding the study as a whole: Lesional scalp, notably in alopecia totalis/universalis, had clonality above that of normal scalp.

Sequencing used cDNA as its template, made by extracting RNA and reverse transcribing it. Data came from immunoSEQ multiplex PCR; TCRdb stores just in-frame clones and leaves some out. Here the sample spans 130,000 to 150,000 clones, about half being singletons. A word on this clone: Its antigen remains unknown.

There are 12 residues in the CDR3. The V gene lost 5 bases and the J gene lost 0 bases, with 3 bases spanning the gap. Germline assignment: CDR1 SGHAT and CDR2 FQNNGV. The chain couples TRBV11-2 to TRBJ2-3; D gene ambiguous. Here the sequenced sample was CD4+ T cells sorted from blood, taken at week 0. This TCR was sampled from a human donor with alopecia areata. CDR3 residues: CASSASTDTQYF. The CDR3 nucleotides read TGTGCCAGCAGCGCCAGCACAGATACGCAGTATTTT.